This T cell receptor beta chain was captured by sequencing in a study of cytomegalovirus exposure and HLA in healthy donors. Study-wide context: According to later analysis, the same platform produced the 90 to 150 validation and under 750 first-cohort repertoires.

Overall study findings and caveats: In vitro data verified three CMV-associated chains as specific for CMV antigens. The study designated roughly 150 TCR beta chains cytomegalovirus-associated. Across donors, most TCRs were seen rarely, yet some public ones were widespread.

Points on this clone: Its antigen is still unknown.

The method was immunoSEQ multiplex PCR; TCRdb's version includes in-frame clones alone and lacks a portion of them. The table includes about 160,000 clones, around 89% detected once. Sequencing used PBMCs. This sequence originates from a man aged 18-30 years in good health and CMV-seronegative.

As DNA, the CDR3 is TGTGCCAGCAGCCGGGTGGTGGTAGCGGGGGAAGATACGCAGTATTTT. Protein sequence: CASSRVVVAGEDTQYF. The genes are TRBV5-4 and TRBJ2-3, with 9 nucleotides matching TRBD2. Trimming took 4 bases from V and 5 from J; bases not matched to a gene: 11. There are 16 residues in the CDR3. CDR1 is SGHNT and CDR2 is YYREEE in the germline V gene (reference sequence).